This TCR beta chain derives from a study of T cells after yellow fever vaccination. This CDR3 comprises 15 residues. V lost 6 bases to trimming and J lost 4 bases, with 18 bases between them. CDR1 and CDR2 from the germline V gene are MNHNS and SASEGT. This clonotype was seen only a few times. Researchers made TCR cDNA using 5'RACE template switching, and this step added a universal primer site and UMIs. TCRdb ran MiXCR on the 5' RACE reads and lists one entry per CDR3 protein. The table shows 110,000 or so distinct CDR3 sequences, with about 6.8% occurring only once. The chain uses TRBV6-1 and TRBJ1-2; no definite D call. This receptor was identified in a man between 18 and 35 years old who received the YFV17D yellow fever vaccine. The material sequenced was CD4+ T cells sorted from PBMCs, taken roughly 46 days after the first yellow fever vaccination. The CDR3 is CASRRTGDGSYGYTF. In DNA, the CDR3 is TGTGCCAGCAGACGGACCGGCGACGGATCCTATGGCTACACCTTC.